The 2 T cell receptor beta chains below were found in one sample sequenced in a study of response to subunit inactivated influenza vaccine. TCRdb fed the RT-PCR reads into MiXCR, producing one record per CDR3 protein. The sample carries about 480,000 distinct CDR3 sequences, about a tenth recorded once. The sample was PBMCs from blood, taken around seven weeks after vaccination. The origin of the receptors is a man over 45 who received an inactivated influenza vaccine.

The rearrangement links TRBV20-1 to TRBJ2-7; TRBD1 aligns across 7 bases. Germline trimming cut 6 bases from V and 2 bases from J; bases unmatched to any gene: 4. CDR3 length equals 12 residues. In germline, CDR1 is DFQATT, CDR2 SNEGSKA (reference sequence). CDR3 in amino acids: CSANRGTYEQYF. DNA of the CDR3: TGCAGTGCAAACAGGGGAACCTACGAGCAGTACTTC.

The chain has TRBV28 and TRBJ2-1; 9 nucleotides line up with TRBD2. After removal of 2 bases from V and 12 bases from J, the junction contained 17 bases not matched to a gene. CDR3 size: 17 residues. The germline gives CDR1 MDHEN, CDR2 SYDVKM. The CDR3 nucleotides read TGTGCCAGCAGTTTAGAGGGGCTAGCGGGACCCACGGGGGGGCAGTTCTTC. It translates to CASSLEGLAGPTGGQFF.